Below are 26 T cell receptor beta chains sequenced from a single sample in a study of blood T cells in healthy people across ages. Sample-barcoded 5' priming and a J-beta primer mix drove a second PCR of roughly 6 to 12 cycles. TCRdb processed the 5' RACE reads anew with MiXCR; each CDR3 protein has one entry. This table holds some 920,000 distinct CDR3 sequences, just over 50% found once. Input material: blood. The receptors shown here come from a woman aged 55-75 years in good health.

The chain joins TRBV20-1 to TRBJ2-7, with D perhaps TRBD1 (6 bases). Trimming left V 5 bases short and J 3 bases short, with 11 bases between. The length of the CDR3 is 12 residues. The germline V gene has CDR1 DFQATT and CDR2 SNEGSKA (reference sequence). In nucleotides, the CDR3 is TGCAGTGCTCCGGACAGTCTCTACGAGCAGTACTTC. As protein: CSAPDSLYEQYF.

As DNA, the CDR3 is TGTGCCAGCTCACCACCGGACAGGGAAAAACTGTTTTTT. Its translation is CASSPPDREKLFF. J is TRBJ1-4 and V is TRBV18; the match to TRBD1 covers 7 bases. V dropped 0 bases and J dropped 8; count of bases not matched to a gene: 0. The CDR3 extends over 13 amino acids. Germline V gene sequence: CDR1 KGHSH, CDR2 LQKENI.

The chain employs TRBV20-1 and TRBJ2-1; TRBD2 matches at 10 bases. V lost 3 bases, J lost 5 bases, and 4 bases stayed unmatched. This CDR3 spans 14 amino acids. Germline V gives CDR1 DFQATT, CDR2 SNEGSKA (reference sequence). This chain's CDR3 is CSARVSGRHNEQFF. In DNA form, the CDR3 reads TGCAGTGCTAGGGTTAGCGGGAGGCACAATGAGCAGTTCTTC.

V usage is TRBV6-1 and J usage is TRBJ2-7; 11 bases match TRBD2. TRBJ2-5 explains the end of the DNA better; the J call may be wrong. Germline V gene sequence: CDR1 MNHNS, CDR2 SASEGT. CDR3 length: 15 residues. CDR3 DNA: TGTGCCAGCCGACGGACTAGCGGGTTTGAAGAGACCCAGTACTTC. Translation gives CASRRTSGFEETQYF.

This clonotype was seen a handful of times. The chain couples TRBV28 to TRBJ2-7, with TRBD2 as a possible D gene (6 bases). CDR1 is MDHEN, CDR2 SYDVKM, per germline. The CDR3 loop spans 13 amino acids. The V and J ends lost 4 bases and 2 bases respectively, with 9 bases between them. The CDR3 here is CASSSGDPYEQYF. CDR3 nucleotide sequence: TGTGCCAGCAGTTCGGGGGACCCCTACGAGCAGTACTTC.

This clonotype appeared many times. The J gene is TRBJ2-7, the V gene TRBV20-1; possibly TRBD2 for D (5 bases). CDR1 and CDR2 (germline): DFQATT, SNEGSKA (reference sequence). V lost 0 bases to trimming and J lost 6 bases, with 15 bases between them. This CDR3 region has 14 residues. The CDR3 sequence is CSARDSGLIGEQYF. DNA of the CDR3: TGCAGTGCTAGAGATTCCGGACTCATAGGCGAGCAGTACTTC.

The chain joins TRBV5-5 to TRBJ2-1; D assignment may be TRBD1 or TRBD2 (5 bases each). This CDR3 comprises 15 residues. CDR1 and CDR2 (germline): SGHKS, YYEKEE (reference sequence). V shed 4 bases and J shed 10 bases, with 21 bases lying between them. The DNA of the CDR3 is TGTGCCAGCAGCAAACCCGGGACCGAGGAGCGGGAGCAGTTCTTC. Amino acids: CASSKPGTEEREQFF.

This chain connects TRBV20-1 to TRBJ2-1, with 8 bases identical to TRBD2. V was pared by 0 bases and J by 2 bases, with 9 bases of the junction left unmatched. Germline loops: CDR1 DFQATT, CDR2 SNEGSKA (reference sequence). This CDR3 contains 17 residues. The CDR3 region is CSARDPVAGWAYNEQFF. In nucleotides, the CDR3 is TGCAGTGCTAGAGACCCAGTAGCGGGGTGGGCCTACAATGAGCAGTTCTTC.

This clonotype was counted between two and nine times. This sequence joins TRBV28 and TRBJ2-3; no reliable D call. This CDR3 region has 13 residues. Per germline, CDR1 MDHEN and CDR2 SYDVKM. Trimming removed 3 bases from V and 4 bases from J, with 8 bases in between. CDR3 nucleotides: TGTGCCAGCAGTTTCACCATAGCAGATACGCAGTATTTT. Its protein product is CASSFTIADTQYF.

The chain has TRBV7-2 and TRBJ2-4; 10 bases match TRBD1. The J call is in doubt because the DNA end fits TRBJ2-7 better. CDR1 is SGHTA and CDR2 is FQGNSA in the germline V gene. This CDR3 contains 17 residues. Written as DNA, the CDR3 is TGTGCCAGCAGCTTAGGTCCCGTAGGACAGGGGGCCTACGAGCAGTACTTC. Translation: CASSLGPVGQGAYEQYF.

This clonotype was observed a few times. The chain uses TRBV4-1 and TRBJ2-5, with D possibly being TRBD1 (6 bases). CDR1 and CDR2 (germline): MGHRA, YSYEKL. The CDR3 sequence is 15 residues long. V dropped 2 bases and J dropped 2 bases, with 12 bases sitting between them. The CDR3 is CASSQTGFGQETQYF. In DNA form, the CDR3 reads TGCGCCAGCAGCCAAACAGGGTTTGGGCAAGAGACCCAGTACTTC.

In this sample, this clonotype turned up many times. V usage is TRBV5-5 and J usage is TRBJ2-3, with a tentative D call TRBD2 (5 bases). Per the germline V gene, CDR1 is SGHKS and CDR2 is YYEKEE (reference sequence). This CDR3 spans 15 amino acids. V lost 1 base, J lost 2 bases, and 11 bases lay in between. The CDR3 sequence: CASSLRERLTDTQYF. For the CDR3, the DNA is TGTGCCAGCAGCTTGAGGGAGCGGCTCACAGATACGCAGTATTTT.

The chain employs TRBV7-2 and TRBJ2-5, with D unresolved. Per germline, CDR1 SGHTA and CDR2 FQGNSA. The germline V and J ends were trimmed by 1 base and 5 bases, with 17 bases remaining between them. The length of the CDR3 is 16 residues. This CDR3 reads CASSLGGTRLWETQYF. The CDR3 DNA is TGTGCCAGCAGCTTAGGTGGTACCAGGCTTTGGGAGACCCAGTACTTC.

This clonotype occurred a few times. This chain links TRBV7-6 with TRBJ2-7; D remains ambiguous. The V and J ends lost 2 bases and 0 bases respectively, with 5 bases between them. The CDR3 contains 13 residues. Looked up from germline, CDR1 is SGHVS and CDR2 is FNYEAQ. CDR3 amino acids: CASSLMSSYEQYF. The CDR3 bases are TGTGCCAGCAGCTTAATGAGCTCCTACGAGCAGTACTTC.

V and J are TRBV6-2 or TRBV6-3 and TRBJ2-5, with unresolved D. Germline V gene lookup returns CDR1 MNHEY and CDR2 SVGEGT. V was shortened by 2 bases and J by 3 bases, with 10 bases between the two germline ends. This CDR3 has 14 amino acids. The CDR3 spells CASSYLTDEETQYF. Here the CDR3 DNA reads TGTGCCAGCAGTTACCTCACAGACGAAGAGACCCAGTACTTC.

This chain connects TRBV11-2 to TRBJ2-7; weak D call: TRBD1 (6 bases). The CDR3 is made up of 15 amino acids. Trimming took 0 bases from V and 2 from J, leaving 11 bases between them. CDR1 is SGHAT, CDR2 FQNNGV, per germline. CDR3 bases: TGTGCCAGCAGCTTAGATCTCGGGACAACCTACGAGCAGTACTTC. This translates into CASSLDLGTTYEQYF.

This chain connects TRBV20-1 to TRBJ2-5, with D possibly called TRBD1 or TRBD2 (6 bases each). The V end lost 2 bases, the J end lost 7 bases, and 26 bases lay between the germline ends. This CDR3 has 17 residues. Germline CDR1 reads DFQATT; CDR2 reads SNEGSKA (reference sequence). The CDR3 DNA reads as TGCAGTGCTAGACTCGTCGAGGGGGGAATTCCTGTAGGGACCCAGTACTTC. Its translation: CSARLVEGGIPVGTQYF.

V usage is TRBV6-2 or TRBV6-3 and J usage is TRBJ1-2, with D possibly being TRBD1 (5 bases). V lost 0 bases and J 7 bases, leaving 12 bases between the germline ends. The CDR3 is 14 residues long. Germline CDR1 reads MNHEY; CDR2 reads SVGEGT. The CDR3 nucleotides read TGTGCCAGCAGTTACTCGATGGGGGAGGTTGGCTACACCTTC. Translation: CASSYSMGEVGYTF.

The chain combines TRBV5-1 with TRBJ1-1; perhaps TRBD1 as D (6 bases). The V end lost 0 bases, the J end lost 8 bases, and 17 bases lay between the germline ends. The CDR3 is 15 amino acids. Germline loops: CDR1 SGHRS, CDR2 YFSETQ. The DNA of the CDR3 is TGCGCCAGCAGCTTGGACGTCAGGGGTAGGGGGGAAGCTTTCTTT. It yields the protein CASSLDVRGRGEAFF.

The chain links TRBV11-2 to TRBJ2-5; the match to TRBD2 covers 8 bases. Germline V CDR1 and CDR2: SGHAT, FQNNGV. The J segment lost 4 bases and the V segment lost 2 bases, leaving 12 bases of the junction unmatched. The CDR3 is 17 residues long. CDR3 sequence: CASSLTGAGVGGETQYF. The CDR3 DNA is TGTGCCAGCAGCTTAACGGGAGCGGGAGTGGGTGGAGAGACCCAGTACTTC.

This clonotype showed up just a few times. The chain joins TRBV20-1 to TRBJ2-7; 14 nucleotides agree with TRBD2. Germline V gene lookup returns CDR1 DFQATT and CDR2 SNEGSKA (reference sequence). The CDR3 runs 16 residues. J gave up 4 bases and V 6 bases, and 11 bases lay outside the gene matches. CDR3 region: CSALPGLAGVSYEQYF. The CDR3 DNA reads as TGCAGTGCCCTACCGGGACTAGCGGGAGTATCTTACGAGCAGTACTTC.

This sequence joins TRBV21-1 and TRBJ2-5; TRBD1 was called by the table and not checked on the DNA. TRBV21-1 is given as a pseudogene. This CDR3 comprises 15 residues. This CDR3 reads CASSKDRVAYNEQYF. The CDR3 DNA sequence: TGTGCCAGCAGCAAGGACAGGGTAGCCTACAATGAGCAGTACTTC.

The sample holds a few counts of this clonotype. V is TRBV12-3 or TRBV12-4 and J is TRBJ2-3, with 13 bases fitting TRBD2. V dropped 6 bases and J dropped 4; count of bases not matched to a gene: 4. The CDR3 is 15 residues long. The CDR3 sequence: CASSTSGRGPDTQYF. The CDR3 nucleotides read TGTGCCAGCAGCACTAGCGGGAGGGGCCCAGATACGCAGTATTTT.

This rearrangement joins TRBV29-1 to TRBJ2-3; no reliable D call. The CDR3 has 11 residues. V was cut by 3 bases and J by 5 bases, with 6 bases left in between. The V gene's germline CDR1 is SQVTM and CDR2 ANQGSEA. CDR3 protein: CSVDVRDTQYF. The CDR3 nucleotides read TGCAGCGTTGATGTCCGAGATACGCAGTATTTT.

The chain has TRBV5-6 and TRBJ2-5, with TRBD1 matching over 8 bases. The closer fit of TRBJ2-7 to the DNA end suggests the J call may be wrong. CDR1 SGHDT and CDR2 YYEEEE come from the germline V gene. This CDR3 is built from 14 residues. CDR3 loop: CASSLNRGMHEQYF. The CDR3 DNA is TGTGCCAGCAGCTTGAACAGGGGGATGCACGAGCAGTACTTC.

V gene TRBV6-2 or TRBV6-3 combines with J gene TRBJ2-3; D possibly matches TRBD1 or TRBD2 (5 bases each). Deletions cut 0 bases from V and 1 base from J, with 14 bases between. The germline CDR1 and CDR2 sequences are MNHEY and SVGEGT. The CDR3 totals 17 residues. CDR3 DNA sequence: TGTGCCAGCAGTTACTCCCGGGGCCTGGGTGGCACAGATACGCAGTATTTT. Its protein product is CASSYSRGLGGTDTQYF.